What follows are 26 T cell receptor beta chains derived from one specimen sequenced in a study of CD8 T cells in Susac syndrome. Reverse transcription used 0.5 to 1 ug RNA and random hexamers. TCRdb redid the calling of the immunoSEQ multiplex PCR reads with MiXCR, one entry per CDR3 protein. The data contain roughly 200,000 distinct CDR3 sequences, about 94% of them singletons. Sequences were obtained from CD4+ T cells from PBMCs. These receptors were taken from a human donor in good health.

The chain uses TRBV3-1 and TRBJ1-2; the match to TRBD1 covers 9 bases. The CDR3 covers 14 residues. Unmatched junction bases numbered 10, after V lost 6 bases and J lost 8 bases. Per the germline V gene, CDR1 is LGHDT and CDR2 is YNNKEL (reference sequence). CDR3 sequence: CASSRGGQGGGYTF. The CDR3 nucleotides read TGTGCCAGCAGTCGGGGGGGACAGGGTGGCGGCTACACCTTC.

V is TRBV6-5 and J is TRBJ2-4; D may be TRBD1 or TRBD2 (5 bases each). The CDR3 covers 14 residues. The germline V gene has CDR1 MNHEY and CDR2 SVGAGI. V was clipped by 3 bases and J by 8 bases, with 14 bases between them. The CDR3 DNA follows: TGTGCCAGCAGTTATGGGACCTCAGCGGACATTCAGTACTTC. Translation gives CASSYGTSADIQYF.

This chain links TRBV30 with TRBJ1-2, with 8 bases identical to TRBD1. This CDR3 has 14 amino acids. V lost 1 base, J lost 3 bases, and 4 bases stayed unmatched. The germline V gene encodes CDR1 GTSNPN and CDR2 SVGIG (reference sequence). The CDR3 sequence: CAWSGNRGDYGYTF. The CDR3 bases are TGTGCCTGGAGTGGGAACAGGGGGGACTATGGCTACACCTTC.

This clonotype has a single count. J is TRBJ2-1 and V is TRBV5-4; 10 bases are shared with TRBD2. CDR1 is SGHNT and CDR2 is YYREEE in the germline V gene (reference sequence). The V segment lost 4 bases and the J segment 4 bases; nucleotides outside the gene matches: 5. CDR3 length equals 15 residues. CDR3 residues: CASSQAGGPYNEQFF. CDR3 bases: TGTGCCAGCAGCCAAGCGGGAGGGCCTTACAATGAGCAGTTCTTC.

The CDR3 coding sequence is TGTGCCAGCAGCTTAGCTGGAGCAGGGGTAGCCAAAAACATTCAGTACTTC. Translation gives CASSLAGAGVAKNIQYF. This sequence joins TRBV7-9 and TRBJ2-4, with a weak D call TRBD1 (6 bases). Trimming took 0 bases from V and 0 from J, leaving 12 bases between them. This CDR3 has 17 residues. The germline V gene has CDR1 SEHNR and CDR2 FQNEAQ (reference sequence). Full variable domain (outside the CDR3, taken from reference TRBV7-9 and TRBJ2-4): DTGVSQNPRHKITKRGQNVTFRCDPISEHNRLYWYRQTLGQGPEFLTYFQNEAQLEKSRLLSDRFSAERPKGSFSTLEIQRTEQGDSAMYLCASSLAGAGVAKNIQYFGAGTRLSVL.

The chain employs TRBV20-1 and TRBJ2-3, with D perhaps matching TRBD1 (5 bases). The germline CDR1 and CDR2 sequences are DFQATT and SNEGSKA (reference sequence). The V gene lost 6 bases and the J gene lost 10 bases, with 23 bases spanning the gap. The CDR3 is 14 amino acids. The CDR3: CSAQMLRLGAAQYF. The CDR3 coding sequence is TGCAGTGCGCAGATGCTCCGCCTAGGGGCGGCGCAGTATTTT.

The genes are TRBV15 and TRBJ1-3, with TRBD1 as a possible D gene (6 bases). This CDR3 is built from 15 residues. Germline V gene data show CDR1 as LNHNV and CDR2 as YYDKDF (reference sequence). Trimming shortened V by 1 base and J by 3 bases, and 10 bases separated the two germline ends. CDR3 loop: CATSRVGALGNTIYF. Here the CDR3 DNA reads TGTGCCACCAGCAGAGTGGGGGCGCTTGGAAACACCATATATTTT. Together with reference TRBV15 and TRBJ1-3, the CDR3 gives the full variable domain: DAMVIQNPRYQVTQFGKPVTLSCSQTLNHNVMYWYQQKSSQAPKLLFHYYDKDFNNEADTPDNFQSRRPNTSFCFLDIRSPGLGDTAMYLCATSRVGALGNTIYFGEGSWLTVV.

The rearrangement uses TRBV27 and TRBJ2-2; a weak D match, TRBD1 (6 bases). CDR1 and CDR2 from the germline V gene are MNHEY and SMNVEV (reference sequence). The length of the CDR3 is 16 residues. V was shortened by 1 base and J by 6 bases, with 15 bases between the two germline ends. CDR3 amino acids: CASSLLGTLSAGELFF. The CDR3 nucleotides read TGTGCCAGCAGTTTATTAGGGACACTATCCGCCGGGGAGCTGTTTTTT.

The rearrangement links TRBV20-1 to TRBJ2-7; 8 bases line up with TRBD2. The germline gives CDR1 DFQATT, CDR2 SNEGSKA (reference sequence). The CDR3 runs 14 residues. Germline trimming cut 1 base from V and 5 bases from J; bases unmatched to any gene: 7. This CDR3 reads CSARARSGKNEQYF. In DNA form, the CDR3 reads TGCAGTGCTAGAGCACGTAGCGGGAAAAACGAGCAGTACTTC.

This rearrangement joins TRBV29-1 to TRBJ1-2, with 11 bases matching TRBD1. Trimming at V came to 2 bases and at J to 4 bases, leaving 6 bases not matched to a gene. The germline V gene has CDR1 SQVTM and CDR2 ANQGSEA. The length of the CDR3 is 15 residues. CDR3 sequence reads: CSVEKGDRGSYGYTF. The CDR3 nucleotides read TGCAGCGTTGAAAAGGGGGACAGGGGGTCCTATGGCTACACCTTC.

The chain has TRBV13 and TRBJ2-3; D perhaps matches TRBD2 (6 bases). This CDR3 has 16 residues. The ends were cut back, 4 bases at V and 1 base at J, with 15 bases in the middle. CDR1 and CDR2 from the germline V gene are PRHDT and FYEKMQ (reference sequence). The CDR3 is CASSWGLDVGTDTQYF. CDR3 bases: TGTGCCAGCAGCTGGGGACTCGACGTAGGCACAGATACGCAGTATTTT.

The genes are TRBV19 and TRBJ2-7; 8 nucleotides align to TRBD2. CDR3 length: 14 amino acids. V shed 9 bases, J shed 0 bases, and the junction held 7 bases outside the gene matches. Germline CDR1 LNHDA, CDR2 SQIVND (reference sequence). CDR3 protein: CASQETSGSYEQYF. As DNA, the CDR3 is TGTGCCAGCCAGGAAACTAGCGGCTCCTACGAGCAGTACTTC.

The rearrangement links TRBV20-1 to TRBJ2-3; the D is unclear. V was shortened by 6 bases and J by 3 bases, with 13 bases between the two germline ends. Germline V gives CDR1 DFQATT, CDR2 SNEGSKA (reference sequence). This CDR3 region has 13 residues. CDR3 region: CSAGDGGTDTQYF. The CDR3 DNA is TGCAGTGCAGGAGACGGTGGGACAGATACGCAGTATTTT.

The genes are TRBV15 and TRBJ2-5, with a weak D call TRBD2 (6 bases). V lost 0 bases, J lost 4 bases, and 15 bases lay in between. From germline, CDR1 is LNHNV and CDR2 YYDKDF (reference sequence). The CDR3 is made up of 16 amino acids. DNA of the CDR3: TGTGCCACCAGCAGAGATCTCCCCGGGGGTACAGAGACCCAGTACTTC. The encoded protein is CATSRDLPGGTETQYF.

The rearrangement links TRBV23-1 to TRBJ1-1; a possible D gene is TRBD1 (5 bases). TRBV23-1 is classed as an ORF, of uncertain function. The CDR3 is 12 residues long. Trimming left V 11 bases short and J 1 base short, with 11 bases between. The DNA for the CDR3 is TGCGCCGATGAGGGACCGAACACTGAAGCTTTCTTT. Translated: CADEGPNTEAFF.

The J gene is TRBJ2-7, the V gene TRBV7-2, with 7 bases matching TRBD1. CDR3 size: 13 residues. Germline CDR1 and CDR2: SGHTA and FQGNSA. V was clipped by 6 bases and J by 3 bases; unmatched bases: 5. The CDR3 nucleotides are TGTGCCAGCAGGAAAACAGGGGACTACGAGCAGTACTTC. Translating it yields CASRKTGDYEQYF.

This rearrangement joins TRBV9 to TRBJ1-1, with D unclear. The CDR3 spans 14 residues. Germline V gene lookup returns CDR1 SGDLS and CDR2 YYNGEE. V lost 0 bases, J lost 7 bases, and 13 bases lay in between. CDR3 DNA sequence: TGTGCCAGCAGCGTAGAAGGGCCCGACGGTGAAGCTTTCTTT. Translating it yields CASSVEGPDGEAFF.

The gene calls are TRBV20-1 and TRBJ1-5; D is unresolved. The germline V gene has CDR1 DFQATT and CDR2 SNEGSKA (reference sequence). The CDR3 has 15 residues. The CDR3 DNA reads as TGCAGCTTTGGGGTGGGGTTGCTAGGAAATCAGCCCCAGCATTTT. Its translation is CSFGVGLLGNQPQHF.

CDR3 residues: CSARGALRNQPQHF. CDR3 DNA sequence: TGCAGTGCTCGTGGGGCCCTTCGCAATCAGCCCCAGCATTTT. The gene calls are TRBV20-1 and TRBJ1-5; D is perhaps TRBD1 (5 bases). The germline gives CDR1 DFQATT, CDR2 SNEGSKA (reference sequence). V was shortened by 5 bases and J by 2 bases, with 13 bases between the two germline ends. The CDR3 runs to 14 residues.

The chain links TRBV15 to TRBJ2-4, with 12 bases identical to TRBD2. The CDR3 has 21 residues. The J segment lost 0 bases and the V segment lost 0 bases, leaving 12 bases of the junction unmatched. Germline lookup yields CDR1 LNHNV and CDR2 YYDKDF (reference sequence). The CDR3 protein is CATSRDKTPGLAGLAKNIQYF. In nucleotides, the CDR3 is TGTGCCACCAGCAGAGATAAGACTCCGGGACTAGCGGGTTTAGCCAAAAACATTCAGTACTTC.

The CDR3 DNA is TGTGCCAGCAGCCCCTCGGGAACTGGCTACGAGCAGTACTTC. Residues: CASSPSGTGYEQYF. This chain joins TRBV12-3 or TRBV12-4 and TRBJ2-7; D perhaps matches TRBD2 (5 bases). The CDR3 contains 14 residues. The ends were cut back, 6 bases at V and 3 bases at J, with 15 bases in the middle.

The rearrangement joins TRBV27 to TRBJ2-7; 9 positions agree with TRBD1. This CDR3 region has 15 residues. Germline V CDR1 and CDR2: MNHEY, SMNVEV (reference sequence). With 0 bases clipped from V and 2 bases from J, the junction kept 2 bases outside the gene matches. CDR3 loop: CASSLSGQGPYEQYF. CDR3 DNA: TGTGCCAGCAGTTTATCGGGACAGGGCCCCTACGAGCAGTACTTC.

This chain links TRBV29-1 with TRBJ2-7, with D possibly being TRBD1 (6 bases). Between the trimmed V and J ends, which lost 3 bases and 2 bases, there was a span of 11 bases. The CDR3 loop spans 13 amino acids. In germline, CDR1 is SQVTM, CDR2 ANQGSEA. The CDR3 DNA sequence: TGCAGCGTTGATAAGACAGGAACCTACGAGCAGTACTTC. Encoded protein: CSVDKTGTYEQYF.

This chain joins TRBV20-1 and TRBJ1-1; D is unclear. Germline lookup yields CDR1 DFQATT and CDR2 SNEGSKA (reference sequence). The CDR3 extends over 13 amino acids. V was clipped by 2 bases and J by 1 base, with 8 bases between them. The CDR3 protein is CSARFHGNTEAFF. The CDR3 coding sequence is TGCAGTGCTAGATTTCACGGGAACACTGAAGCTTTCTTT.

The chain links TRBV20-1 to TRBJ2-5; D is ambiguous. The ends were cut back, 2 bases at V and 5 bases at J, with 15 bases in the middle. Germline V gene sequence: CDR1 DFQATT, CDR2 SNEGSKA (reference sequence). The CDR3 length is 14 residues. As DNA, the CDR3 is TGCAGTGCTAGATCCGCGTCCCTGGGGGAGACCCAGTACTTC. It yields the protein CSARSASLGETQYF.

The rearrangement links TRBV30 to TRBJ2-1, with a weak D call TRBD2 (5 bases). The CDR3 has 13 residues. Germline values: CDR1 GTSNPN, CDR2 SVGIG (reference sequence). Trimming removed 5 bases from V and 7 bases from J, with 15 bases in between. CDR3 DNA sequence: TGTGCCTGGGGGCCGGGGAGAGGGAATGAGCAGTTCTTC. Its protein is CAWGPGRGNEQFF.